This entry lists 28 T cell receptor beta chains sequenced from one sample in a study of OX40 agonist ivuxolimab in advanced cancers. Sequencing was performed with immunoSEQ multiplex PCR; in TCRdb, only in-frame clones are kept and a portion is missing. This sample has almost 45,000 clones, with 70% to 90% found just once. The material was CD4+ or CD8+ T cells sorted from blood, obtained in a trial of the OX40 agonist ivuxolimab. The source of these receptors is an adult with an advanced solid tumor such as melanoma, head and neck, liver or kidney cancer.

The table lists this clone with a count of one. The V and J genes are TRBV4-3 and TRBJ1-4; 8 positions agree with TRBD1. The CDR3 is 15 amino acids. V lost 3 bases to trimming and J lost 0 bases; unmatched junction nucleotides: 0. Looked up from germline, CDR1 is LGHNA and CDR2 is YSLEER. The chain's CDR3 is CASSQDRATNEKLFF. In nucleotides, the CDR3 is TGCGCCAGCAGCCAGGACAGGGCAACTAATGAAAAACTGTTTTTT.

CDR3 residues: CASILSGTHITGELFF. In DNA form, the CDR3 reads TGTGCCAGCATCCTTAGCGGGACTCACATCACCGGGGAGCTGTTTTTT. V and J are TRBV28 and TRBJ2-2, with TRBD2 matching over 8 bases. Trimming took 7 bases from V and 4 from J; bases not matched to a gene: 11. Germline V gives CDR1 MDHEN, CDR2 SYDVKM. The CDR3 contains 16 residues.

CDR3 protein: CASSQVGTGDYEQYF. The CDR3 DNA sequence: TGCGCCAGCAGCCAAGTGGGGACAGGGGACTACGAGCAGTACTTC. The rearrangement joins TRBV4-1 to TRBJ2-7; 10 bases line up with TRBD1. CDR1 MGHRA and CDR2 YSYEKL come from the germline V gene. With 1 base clipped from V and 3 bases from J, the junction kept 3 bases outside the gene matches. The CDR3 is made up of 15 amino acids.

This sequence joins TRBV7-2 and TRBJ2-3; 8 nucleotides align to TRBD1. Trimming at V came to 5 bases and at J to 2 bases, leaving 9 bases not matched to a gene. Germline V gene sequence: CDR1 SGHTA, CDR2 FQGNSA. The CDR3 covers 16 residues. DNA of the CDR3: TGTGCCAGCAGCCCCCAGGGACAGGCCTACACAGATACGCAGTATTTT. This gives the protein CASSPQGQAYTDTQYF. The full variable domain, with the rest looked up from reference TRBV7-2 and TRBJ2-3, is GAGVSQSPSNKVTEKGKDVELRCDPISGHTALYWYRQSLGQGLEFLIYFQGNSAPDKSGLPSDRFSAERTGGSVSTLTIQRTQQEDSAVYLCASSPQGQAYTDTQYFGPGTRLTVL.

In DNA form, the CDR3 reads TGTGCCAGCGACAGGGGGACTGAAGCTTTCTTT. Protein sequence: CASDRGTEAFF. The V gene is TRBV28, the J gene TRBJ1-1; 9 bases align to TRBD1. The V segment lost 8 bases and the J segment 5 bases; nucleotides outside the gene matches: 0. This CDR3 is 11 amino acids long. Germline V CDR1 and CDR2: MDHEN, SYDVKM.

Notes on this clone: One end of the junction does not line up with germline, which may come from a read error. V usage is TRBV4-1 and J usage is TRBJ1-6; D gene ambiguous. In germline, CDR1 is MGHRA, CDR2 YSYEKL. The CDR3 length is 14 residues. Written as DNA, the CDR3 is TGCGCCAGCAGTCAAGCCAATGGGAAATCACCCCTCCACTTT. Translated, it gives CASSQANGKSPLHF.

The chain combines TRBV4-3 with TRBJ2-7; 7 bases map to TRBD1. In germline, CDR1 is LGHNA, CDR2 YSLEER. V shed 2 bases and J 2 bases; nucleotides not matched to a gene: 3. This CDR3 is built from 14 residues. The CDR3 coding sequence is TGCGCCAGCAGCCAAAACAGGGGAACCTACGAGCAGTACTTC. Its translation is CASSQNRGTYEQYF.

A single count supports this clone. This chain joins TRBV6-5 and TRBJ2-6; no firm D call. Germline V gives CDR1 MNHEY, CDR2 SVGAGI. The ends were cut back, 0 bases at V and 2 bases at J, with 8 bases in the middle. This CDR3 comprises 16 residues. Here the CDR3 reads CASSYSEEPGANVLTF. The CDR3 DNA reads TGTGCCAGCAGTTACTCAGAGGAACCTGGGGCCAACGTCCTGACTTTC.

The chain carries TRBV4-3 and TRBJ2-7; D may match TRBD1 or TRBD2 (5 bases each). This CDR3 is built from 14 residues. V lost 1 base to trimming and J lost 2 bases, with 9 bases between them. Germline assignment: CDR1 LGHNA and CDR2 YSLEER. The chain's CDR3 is CASSQGDGPYEQYF. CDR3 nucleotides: TGCGCCAGCAGCCAAGGGGACGGACCCTACGAGCAGTACTTC.

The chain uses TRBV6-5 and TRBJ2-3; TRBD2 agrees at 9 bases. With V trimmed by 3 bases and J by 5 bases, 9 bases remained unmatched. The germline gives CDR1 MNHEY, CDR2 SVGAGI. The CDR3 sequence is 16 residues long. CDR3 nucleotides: TGTGCCAGCAGTTATCGGCGGGGGGGTATCGTAGATACGCAGTATTTT. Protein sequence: CASSYRRGGIVDTQYF.

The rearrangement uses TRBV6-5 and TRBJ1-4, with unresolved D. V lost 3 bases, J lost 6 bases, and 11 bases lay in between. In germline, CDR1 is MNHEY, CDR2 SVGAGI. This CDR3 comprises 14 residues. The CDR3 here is CASSYGRLHEKLFF. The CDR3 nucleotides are TGTGCCAGCAGTTATGGCAGGCTCCATGAAAAACTGTTTTTT.

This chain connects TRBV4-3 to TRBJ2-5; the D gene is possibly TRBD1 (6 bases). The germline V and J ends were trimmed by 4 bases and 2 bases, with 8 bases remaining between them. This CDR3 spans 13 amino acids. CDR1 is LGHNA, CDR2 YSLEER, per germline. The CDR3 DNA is TGCGCCAGCAGCCTTGGACAGCAAGAGACCCAGTACTTC. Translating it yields CASSLGQQETQYF.

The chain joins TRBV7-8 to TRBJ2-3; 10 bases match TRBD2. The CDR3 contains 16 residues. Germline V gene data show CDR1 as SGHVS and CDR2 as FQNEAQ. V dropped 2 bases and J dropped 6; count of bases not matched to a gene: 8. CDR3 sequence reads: CASSLSGGAVFDTQYF. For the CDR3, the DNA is TGTGCCAGCAGCTTAAGCGGGGGGGCCGTTTTTGATACGCAGTATTTT.

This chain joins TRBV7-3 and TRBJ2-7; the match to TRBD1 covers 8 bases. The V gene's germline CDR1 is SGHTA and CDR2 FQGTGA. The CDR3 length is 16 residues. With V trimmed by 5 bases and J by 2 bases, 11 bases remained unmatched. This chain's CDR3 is CASSPRYLDRAYEQYV. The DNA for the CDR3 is TGTGCCAGCAGCCCCCGTTATCTGGACAGGGCCTACGAGCAGTACGTC.

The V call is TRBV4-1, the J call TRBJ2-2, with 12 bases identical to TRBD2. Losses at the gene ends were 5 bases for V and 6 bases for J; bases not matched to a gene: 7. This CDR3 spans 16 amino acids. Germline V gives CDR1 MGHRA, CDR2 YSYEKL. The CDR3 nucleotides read TGCGCCAGCAGCTCTAACCCTAGCGGGGGGGCCGGGGAGCTGTTTTTT. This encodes CASSSNPSGGAGELFF.

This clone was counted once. The CDR3 nucleotides are TGTGCCAGCAGCTTAGGAGGGGAGAATCAGCCCCAGCATTTT. This gives the protein CASSLGGENQPQHF. The gene calls are TRBV7-8 and TRBJ1-5, with D tentatively TRBD1 (5 bases). From germline, CDR1 is SGHVS and CDR2 FQNEAQ. This CDR3 has 14 amino acids. Trimming took off 1 base at V and 4 bases at J, with 8 bases between the two ends.

The CDR3 bases are TGCAGCGTTGATAGCGGTAGGAATGAAAAACTGTTTTTT. Amino acid sequence: CSVDSGRNEKLFF. The chain combines TRBV29-1 with TRBJ1-4; no definite D call. Trimming cost V 3 bases and J 5 bases, with 10 bases left between them. This CDR3 spans 13 amino acids. Germline V CDR1 and CDR2: SQVTM, ANQGSEA.

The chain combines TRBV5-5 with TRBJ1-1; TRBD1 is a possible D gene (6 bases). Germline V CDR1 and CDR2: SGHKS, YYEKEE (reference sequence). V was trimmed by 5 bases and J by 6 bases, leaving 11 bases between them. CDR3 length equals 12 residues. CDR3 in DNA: TGTGCCAGCAGACAGGGCACCCCTGAAGCTTTCTTT. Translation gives CASRQGTPEAFF. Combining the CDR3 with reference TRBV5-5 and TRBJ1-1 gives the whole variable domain DAGVTQSPTHLIKTRGQQVTLRCSPISGHKSVSWYQQVLGQGPQFIFQYYEKEERGRGNFPDRFSARQFPNYSSELNVNALLLGDSALYLCASRQGTPEAFFGQGTRLTVV.

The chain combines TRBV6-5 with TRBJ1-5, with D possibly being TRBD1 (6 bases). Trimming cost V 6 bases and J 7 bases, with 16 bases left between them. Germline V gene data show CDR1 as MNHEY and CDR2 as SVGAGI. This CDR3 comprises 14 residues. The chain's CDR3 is CASRLTGIFQPQHF. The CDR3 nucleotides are TGTGCCAGCAGACTCACAGGGATTTTCCAGCCCCAGCATTTT.

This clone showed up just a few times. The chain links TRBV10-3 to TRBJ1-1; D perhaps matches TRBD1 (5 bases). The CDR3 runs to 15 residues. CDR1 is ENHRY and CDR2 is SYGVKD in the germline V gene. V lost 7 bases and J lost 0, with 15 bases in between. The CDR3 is CAITPTVTLNTEAFF. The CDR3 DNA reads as TGTGCCATCACGCCGACAGTAACCTTGAACACTGAAGCTTTCTTT.

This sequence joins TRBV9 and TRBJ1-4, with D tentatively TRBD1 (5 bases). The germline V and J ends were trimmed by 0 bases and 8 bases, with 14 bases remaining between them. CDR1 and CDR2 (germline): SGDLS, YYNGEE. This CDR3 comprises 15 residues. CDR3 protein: CASSVEEGREEKLFF. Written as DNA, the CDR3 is TGTGCCAGCAGCGTAGAGGAGGGACGAGAGGAAAAACTGTTTTTT.

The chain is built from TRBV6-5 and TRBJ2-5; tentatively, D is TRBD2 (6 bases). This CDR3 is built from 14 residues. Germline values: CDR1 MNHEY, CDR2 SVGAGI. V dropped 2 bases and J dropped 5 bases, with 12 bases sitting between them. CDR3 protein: CASSYPGGGETQYF. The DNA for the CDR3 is TGTGCCAGCAGTTACCCCGGAGGAGGGGAGACCCAGTACTTC.

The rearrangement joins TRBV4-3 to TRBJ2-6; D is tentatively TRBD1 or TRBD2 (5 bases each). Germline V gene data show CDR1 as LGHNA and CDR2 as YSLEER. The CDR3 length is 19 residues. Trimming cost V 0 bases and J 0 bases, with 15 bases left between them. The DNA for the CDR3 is TGCGCCAGCAGCCAAGAAGAAGACCAAGGGACCTCTGGGGCCAACGTCCTGACTTTC. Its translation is CASSQEEDQGTSGANVLTF.

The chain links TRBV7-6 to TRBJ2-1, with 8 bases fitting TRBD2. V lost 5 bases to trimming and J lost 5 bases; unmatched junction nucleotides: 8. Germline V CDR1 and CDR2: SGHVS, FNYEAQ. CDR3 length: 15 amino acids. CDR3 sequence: CASSKLAVAHNEQFF. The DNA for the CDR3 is TGTGCCAGCAGCAAACTAGCGGTGGCACACAATGAGCAGTTCTTC.

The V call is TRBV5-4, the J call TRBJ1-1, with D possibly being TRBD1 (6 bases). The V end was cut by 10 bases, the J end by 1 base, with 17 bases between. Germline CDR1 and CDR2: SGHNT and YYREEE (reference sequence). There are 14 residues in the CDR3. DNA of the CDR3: TGTGCCGTAGATAGGGGGACCGGGAACACTGAAGCTTTCTTT. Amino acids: CAVDRGTGNTEAFF.

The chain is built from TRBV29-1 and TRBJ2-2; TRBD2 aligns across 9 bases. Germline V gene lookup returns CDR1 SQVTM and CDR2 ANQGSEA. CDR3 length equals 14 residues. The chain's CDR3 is CRGAGGMDTGELFF. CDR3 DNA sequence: TGCCGCGGGGCGGGGGGGATGGACACCGGGGAGCTGTTTTTT.

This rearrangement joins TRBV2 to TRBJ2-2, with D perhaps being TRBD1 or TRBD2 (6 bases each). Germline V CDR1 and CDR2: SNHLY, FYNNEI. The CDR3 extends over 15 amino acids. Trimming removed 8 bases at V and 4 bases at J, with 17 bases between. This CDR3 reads CASVDLGGGTGELFF. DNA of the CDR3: TGTGCCAGCGTCGACCTAGGAGGGGGCACCGGGGAGCTGTTTTTT.

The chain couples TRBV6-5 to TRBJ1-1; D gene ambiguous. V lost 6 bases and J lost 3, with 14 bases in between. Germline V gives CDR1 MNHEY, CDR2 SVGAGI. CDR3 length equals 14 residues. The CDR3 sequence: CASRLQLRDTEAFF. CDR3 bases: TGTGCCAGCAGACTACAGCTCCGTGACACTGAAGCTTTCTTT.